These 31 T cell receptor beta chains share one sample of origin, sequenced in a study of graft-versus-host responses after intestinal transplantation. TCRdb's table, derived via immunoSEQ multiplex PCR, lists solely in-frame clones and lacks some. The sample holds about 54,000 clones; about 90% are singletons and the top ten take 5% to 6.5%. The sequenced sample was PBMCs, obtained 662 days after intestinal transplant. Receptor source: a human patient who received an intestinal transplant, so some T cells may come from the graft donor.

This rearrangement joins TRBV11-1 to TRBJ2-1; D may be TRBD2 (5 bases). This CDR3 region has 15 residues. Germline V lookup: CDR1 SGHAT, CDR2 FQDESV (reference sequence). V shed 5 bases and J shed 0 bases, with 11 bases lying between them. The CDR3 protein is CASSRGQSSYNEQFF. CDR3 in DNA: TGTGCCAGCAGCCGAGGGCAGAGCTCCTACAATGAGCAGTTCTTC.

The chain combines TRBV5-5 with TRBJ2-7; 10 bases fit TRBD1. Germline-derived CDR1 and CDR2 are SGHKS and YYEKEE (reference sequence). V lost 2 bases and J lost 2; bases outside the gene matches: 7. CDR3 length equals 16 residues. In DNA form, the CDR3 reads TGTGCCAGCAGCTTAGCAGGGACAGGGGTTACCTACGAGCAGTACTTC. Residues: CASSLAGTGVTYEQYF.

The chain carries TRBV5-1 and TRBJ2-1; D may match TRBD1 or TRBD2 (5 bases each). Between the trimmed V and J ends, which lost 7 bases and 7 bases, there was a span of 18 bases. Germline CDR1 and CDR2: SGHRS and YFSETQ. The CDR3 totals 14 residues. CDR3 region: CASSGSGGGNEQFF. CDR3 sequence (DNA): TGCGCCAGCTCCGGTTCTGGGGGTGGGAATGAGCAGTTCTTC.

This clone has more than one count but fewer than ten. The rearrangement uses TRBV5-4 and TRBJ2-3, with D possibly called TRBD1 or TRBD2 (5 bases each). Deletions cut 4 bases from V and 5 bases from J, with 20 bases between. Germline V gene sequence: CDR1 SGHNT, CDR2 YYREEE (reference sequence). The CDR3 is made up of 16 amino acids. The CDR3 is CASSRDVKLLVDTQYF. Written as DNA, the CDR3 is TGTGCCAGCAGCAGGGACGTTAAGCTTCTGGTAGATACGCAGTATTTT. The full variable domain, with the rest looked up from reference TRBV5-4 and TRBJ2-3, is ETGVTQSPTHLIKTRGQQVTLRCSSQSGHNTVSWYQQALGQGPQFIFQYYREEENGRGNFPPRFSGLQFPNYSSELNVNALELDDSALYLCASSRDVKLLVDTQYFGPGTRLTVL.

The chain joins TRBV7-8 to TRBJ1-5; the match to TRBD1 covers 7 bases. Per germline, CDR1 SGHVS and CDR2 FQNEAQ. The V gene end was trimmed by 6 bases and the J gene end by 11 bases; junction bases not matched to a gene: 22. CDR3 length: 17 residues. CDR3 sequence (DNA): TGTGCCAGCAGTACTTCCACGACAGGGACTCTCAATAGGGCCCAGCATTTT. The encoded protein is CASSTSTTGTLNRAQHF.

This chain connects TRBV7-8 to TRBJ2-7; D unclear. The V gene's germline CDR1 is SGHVS and CDR2 FQNEAQ. The ends were cut back, 2 bases at V and 2 bases at J, with 10 bases in the middle. This CDR3 has 14 amino acids. The CDR3 sequence is CASSLTRTPYEQYF. The CDR3 DNA reads TGTGCCAGCAGCTTAACTCGGACCCCCTACGAGCAGTACTTC.

The rearrangement links TRBV6-5 to TRBJ1-2, with 9 bases lining up with TRBD1. Germline V gene lookup returns CDR1 MNHEY and CDR2 SVGAGI. V trimming: 6 bases; J trimming: 4 bases; junction bases outside the gene matches: 6. This CDR3 is built from 14 residues. The CDR3 sequence: CASSRDRDGYGYTF. The CDR3, as DNA: TGTGCCAGCAGCCGGGACAGGGACGGCTATGGCTACACCTTC.

J is TRBJ1-4 and V is TRBV27, with unresolved D. Between the trimmed V and J ends, which lost 4 bases and 0 bases, there was a span of 9 bases. This CDR3 contains 15 residues. Germline V CDR1 and CDR2: MNHEY, SMNVEV (reference sequence). The CDR3 bases are TGTGCCAGCAGTTCCGAAGCTGCAACTAATGAAAAACTGTTTTTT. Encoded protein: CASSSEAATNEKLFF.

The chain links TRBV19 to TRBJ2-5, with 8 bases aligning to TRBD2. The CDR3 runs to 16 residues. Germline V CDR1 and CDR2: LNHDA, SQIVND (reference sequence). With 4 bases clipped from V and 5 bases from J, the junction kept 12 bases outside the gene matches. CDR3 loop: CASSTPRGGERETQYF. The CDR3 DNA follows: TGTGCCAGTAGTACCCCCCGGGGGGGCGAGAGGGAGACCCAGTACTTC.

This chain links TRBV9 with TRBJ1-2; TRBD1 agrees at 7 bases. V was clipped by 0 bases and J by 2 bases; unmatched bases: 4. Looked up from germline, CDR1 is SGDLS and CDR2 is YYNGEE. This CDR3 is built from 15 residues. The CDR3 loop reads CASSVGQGPNYGYTF. The CDR3 bases are TGTGCCAGCAGCGTAGGACAGGGACCCAACTATGGCTACACCTTC. Full variable domain (remainder filled in from reference TRBV9 and TRBJ1-2): DSGVTQTPKHLITATGQRVTLRCSPRSGDLSVYWYQQSLDQGLQFLIQYYNGEERAKGNILERFSAQQFPDLHSELNLSSLELGDSALYFCASSVGQGPNYGYTFGSGTRLTVV.

Here the CDR3 DNA reads TGTGCCAGCAGCTTAGTACAACCGGGCGGCCAGCAGTACTTC. Residues: CASSLVQPGGQQYF. The rearrangement uses TRBV11-2 and TRBJ2-7; no firm D call. Trimming took 1 base from V and 8 from J, leaving 15 bases between them. The CDR3 loop spans 14 amino acids. Germline-derived CDR1 and CDR2 are SGHAT and FQNNGV. Complete variable domain (other parts from reference TRBV11-2 and TRBJ2-7): EAGVAQSPRYKIIEKRQSVAFWCNPISGHATLYWYQQILGQGPKLLIQFQNNGVVDDSQLPKDRFSAERLKGVDSTLKIQPAKLEDSAVYLCASSLVQPGGQQYFGPGTRLTVT.

The V call is TRBV18, the J call TRBJ2-7, with D perhaps TRBD1 or TRBD2 (5 bases each). Germline V gives CDR1 KGHSH, CDR2 LQKENI. V was pared by 3 bases and J by 1 base, with 10 bases between. The CDR3 runs to 14 residues. CDR3 sequence (DNA): TGTGCCAGCTCACCTTGGGACCGGTCCTACGAGCAGTACTTC. This sequence encodes CASSPWDRSYEQYF.

This sequence joins TRBV5-4 and TRBJ1-1; D possibly corresponds to TRBD1 (6 bases). Germline V gene sequence: CDR1 SGHNT, CDR2 YYREEE (reference sequence). The CDR3 sequence is 14 residues long. V was pared by 0 bases and J by 8 bases, with 14 bases between. The CDR3 sequence is CASSLVQGLVEAFF. The CDR3 DNA reads as TGTGCCAGCAGCTTGGTTCAGGGGTTGGTAGAAGCTTTCTTT. Variable domain in full (rest from reference TRBV5-4 and TRBJ1-1): ETGVTQSPTHLIKTRGQQVTLRCSSQSGHNTVSWYQQALGQGPQFIFQYYREEENGRGNFPPRFSGLQFPNYSSELNVNALELDDSALYLCASSLVQGLVEAFFGQGTRLTVV.

V is TRBV15 and J is TRBJ1-2; D unresolved. CDR1 LNHNV and CDR2 YYDKDF come from the germline V gene (reference sequence). The CDR3 contains 15 residues. V lost 0 bases to trimming and J lost 0 bases, with 8 bases between them. The chain's CDR3 is CATSRDFSSNYGYTF. The CDR3 DNA reads as TGTGCCACCAGCAGAGATTTCAGCTCTAACTATGGCTACACCTTC. Drawing the rest from reference TRBV15 and TRBJ1-2, the complete variable domain is DAMVIQNPRYQVTQFGKPVTLSCSQTLNHNVMYWYQQKSSQAPKLLFHYYDKDFNNEADTPDNFQSRRPNTSFCFLDIRSPGLGDTAMYLCATSRDFSSNYGYTFGSGTRLTVV.

The chain couples TRBV9 to TRBJ2-7; TRBD1 is a possible D gene (6 bases). The CDR3 runs 13 residues. V lost 0 bases, J lost 7 bases, and 11 bases lay in between. In germline, CDR1 is SGDLS, CDR2 YYNGEE. CDR3 nucleotides: TGTGCCAGCAGCGTAGGGCAGGGGAATGAGCAGTACTTC. Translation: CASSVGQGNEQYF.

This chain connects TRBV19 to TRBJ1-1, with D possibly matching TRBD1 (5 bases). Germline values: CDR1 LNHDA, CDR2 SQIVND (reference sequence). CDR3 length equals 13 residues. V gave up 5 bases and J gave up 6 bases, with 13 bases separating them. Here the CDR3 reads CASSWGSGAEAFF. As DNA, the CDR3 is TGTGCCAGTAGTTGGGGGTCGGGGGCTGAAGCTTTCTTT. Full variable domain (rest looked up from reference TRBV19 and TRBJ1-1): DGGITQSPKYLFRKEGQNVTLSCEQNLNHDAMYWYRQDPGQGLRLIYYSQIVNDFQKGDIAEGYSVSREKKESFPLTVTSAQKNPTAFYLCASSWGSGAEAFFGQGTRLTVV.

The chain uses TRBV6-1 and TRBJ1-2; TRBD1 agrees at 9 bases. Germline CDR1 and CDR2: MNHNS and SASEGT. J gave up 8 bases and V 3 bases, and 10 bases lay outside the gene matches. This CDR3 is 15 amino acids long. The chain's CDR3 is CASSDAGTGILGYTF. The CDR3 nucleotides read TGTGCCAGCAGTGACGCCGGGACAGGGATTTTGGGCTACACCTTC.

V usage is TRBV13 and J usage is TRBJ2-3; 15 bases agree with TRBD2. V gave up 3 bases and J gave up 4 bases; unmatched junction bases: 8. CDR3 length: 18 amino acids. Germline V gene lookup returns CDR1 PRHDT and CDR2 FYEKMQ (reference sequence). In nucleotides, the CDR3 is TGTGCCAGCAGCTTTTTAGGACTAGCGGGGGGGCTAGCAGATACGCAGTATTTT. Translating it yields CASSFLGLAGGLADTQYF. Together with reference TRBV13 and TRBJ2-3, the CDR3 gives the full variable domain: AAGVIQSPRHLIKEKRETATLKCYPIPRHDTVYWYQQGPGQDPQFLISFYEKMQSDKGSIPDRFSAQQFSDYHSELNMSSLELGDSALYFCASSFLGLAGGLADTQYFGPGTRLTVL.

The V and J genes are TRBV11-2 and TRBJ2-5; the D is unclear. The J call is uncertain, as TRBJ2-7 better fits the DNA end. The length of the CDR3 is 12 residues. Germline lookup yields CDR1 SGHAT and CDR2 FQNNGV. The CDR3 DNA is TGTGCCAGCAGCTTAGACCCCTACGAGCAGTACTTC. Translated, it gives CASSLDPYEQYF.

This chain joins TRBV18 and TRBJ2-3, with 8 bases fitting TRBD1. Germline-derived CDR1 and CDR2 are KGHSH and LQKENI. The CDR3 length is 15 residues. Losses at the gene ends were 3 bases for V and 6 bases for J; bases not matched to a gene: 8. The CDR3 bases are TGTGCCAGCTCACCTCGGGGACAGGCTTTTGATACGCAGTATTTT. This gives the protein CASSPRGQAFDTQYF.

This rearrangement joins TRBV15 to TRBJ2-5, with unresolved D. The CDR3 has 14 residues. CDR1 and CDR2 (germline): LNHNV, YYDKDF (reference sequence). V lost 2 bases, J lost 2 bases, and 9 bases lay in between. CDR3 region: CATSRHLSQETQYF. In DNA, the CDR3 is TGTGCCACCAGCAGACACCTATCTCAAGAGACCCAGTACTTC.

Only a few counts were recorded for this clone. The chain links TRBV28 to TRBJ1-1; D call uncertain. Per the germline V gene, CDR1 is MDHEN and CDR2 is SYDVKM. CDR3 length: 10 residues. V shed 8 bases and J shed 4 bases, with 5 bases lying between them. CDR3 bases: TGTGCCAGCTCGGGCACTGAAGCTTTCTTT. Amino acids: CASSGTEAFF.

The gene calls are TRBV15 and TRBJ2-2, with TRBD1 as a possible D gene (5 bases). Germline loops: CDR1 LNHNV, CDR2 YYDKDF (reference sequence). V was clipped by 0 bases and J by 4 bases, with 12 bases between them. CDR3 length: 16 residues. The CDR3 region is CATSRDLLRGTGELFF. The CDR3 DNA is TGTGCCACCAGCAGAGATTTGTTAAGGGGCACCGGGGAGCTGTTTTTT.

V usage is TRBV4-1 and J usage is TRBJ1-2; 7 nucleotides agree with TRBD1. Germline-derived CDR1 and CDR2 are MGHRA and YSYEKL. This CDR3 has 13 amino acids. J gave up 7 bases and V 7 bases, and 9 bases lay outside the gene matches. CDR3 region: CASTSDRDRGYTF. CDR3 sequence (DNA): TGCGCCAGCACCTCAGACAGGGATCGTGGCTACACCTTC.

The chain employs TRBV5-5 and TRBJ2-7, with TRBD1 matching 7 bases. Germline V gene lookup returns CDR1 SGHKS and CDR2 YYEKEE (reference sequence). The CDR3 runs to 13 residues. V gave up 5 bases and J gave up 6 bases; unmatched junction bases: 8. CDR3 sequence reads: CASSRQGLGEQYF. CDR3 nucleotide sequence: TGTGCCAGCAGTCGACAGGGTCTGGGCGAGCAGTACTTC.

The chain joins TRBV19 to TRBJ1-3, with D unclear. V was shortened by 6 bases and J by 2 bases, with 11 bases between the two germline ends. The germline gives CDR1 LNHDA, CDR2 SQIVND (reference sequence). CDR3 size: 14 residues. CDR3 bases: TGTGCCAGTAGGATTACAGCCGCTGGAAACACCATATATTTT. This sequence encodes CASRITAAGNTIYF.

The J gene is TRBJ1-2, the V gene TRBV27, with 7 bases that match TRBD1. V lost 5 bases and J lost 5; bases outside the gene matches: 5. The germline V gene has CDR1 MNHEY and CDR2 SMNVEV (reference sequence). This CDR3 comprises 13 residues. The DNA for the CDR3 is TGTGCCAGCAGTGAGACAGGGTGGTATGGCTACACCTTC. This codes for CASSETGWYGYTF.

The J gene is TRBJ1-2, the V gene TRBV11-2; D gene ambiguous. Per germline, CDR1 SGHAT and CDR2 FQNNGV. The CDR3 totals 12 residues. V lost 6 bases, J lost 2 bases, and 7 bases lay in between. CDR3 amino acids: CASRRENYGYTF. The CDR3 bases are TGTGCCAGCAGGAGGGAAAACTATGGCTACACCTTC.

The chain links TRBV28 to TRBJ1-6; tentative D call: TRBD1 (6 bases). Germline assignment: CDR1 MDHEN and CDR2 SYDVKM. V was trimmed by 5 bases and J by 4 bases, leaving 15 bases between them. The CDR3 has 16 residues. The CDR3: CASSTQADRYNSPLHF. CDR3 in DNA: TGTGCCAGCAGTACTCAAGCTGACAGGTATAATTCACCCCTCCACTTT. Complete variable domain (other parts from reference TRBV28 and TRBJ1-6): DVKVTQSSRYLVKRTGEKVFLECVQDMDHENMFWYRQDPGLGLRLIYFSYDVKMKEKGDIPEGYSVSREKKERFSLILESASTNQTSMYLCASSTQADRYNSPLHFGNGTRLTVT.

The chain employs TRBV11-2 and TRBJ1-3, with TRBD1 identical over 8 bases. The CDR3 consists of 16 residues. Germline V lookup: CDR1 SGHAT, CDR2 FQNNGV. The ends lost 5 bases at V and 0 bases at J; junction bases unmatched: 6. The CDR3 is CASSPMGQASGNTIYF. In DNA, the CDR3 is TGTGCCAGCAGCCCGATGGGACAGGCCTCTGGAAACACCATATATTTT.

The rearrangement uses TRBV4-2 and TRBJ2-1; TRBD1 matches 10 bases. This CDR3 region has 18 residues. CDR1 is LGHNA, CDR2 YNFKEQ, per germline. Trimming removed 2 bases from V and 6 bases from J; junction bases left unmatched: 13. In DNA, the CDR3 is TGTGCCAGCAGCCAATCCGGGACAGGGGTAGAACTACTCAATGAGCAGTTCTTC. This translates into CASSQSGTGVELLNEQFF.